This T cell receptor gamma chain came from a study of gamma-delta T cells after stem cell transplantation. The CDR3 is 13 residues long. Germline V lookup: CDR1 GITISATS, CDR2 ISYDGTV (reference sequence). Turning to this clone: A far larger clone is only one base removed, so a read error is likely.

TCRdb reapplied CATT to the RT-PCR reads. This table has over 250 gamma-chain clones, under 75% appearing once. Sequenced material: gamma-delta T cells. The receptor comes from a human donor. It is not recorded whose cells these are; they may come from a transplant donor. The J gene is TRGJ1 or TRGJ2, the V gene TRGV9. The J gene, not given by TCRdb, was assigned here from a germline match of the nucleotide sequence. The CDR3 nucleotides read TGTGCCCTGTGGGAGCCTACCAACTATAAGAAACTCTTT. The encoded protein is CALWEPTNYKKLF.